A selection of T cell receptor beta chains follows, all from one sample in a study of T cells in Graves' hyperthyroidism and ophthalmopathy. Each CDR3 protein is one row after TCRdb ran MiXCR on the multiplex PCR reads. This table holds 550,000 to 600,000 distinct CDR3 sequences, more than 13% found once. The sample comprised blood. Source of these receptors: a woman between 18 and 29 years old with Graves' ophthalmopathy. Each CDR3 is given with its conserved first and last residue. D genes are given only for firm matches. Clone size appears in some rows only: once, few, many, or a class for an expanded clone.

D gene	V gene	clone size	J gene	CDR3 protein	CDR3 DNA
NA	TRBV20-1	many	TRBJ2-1	CSEKAVIEQFF	TGCAGTGAGAAGGCGGTCATTGAGCAGTTCTTC
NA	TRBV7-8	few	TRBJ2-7	CASSPSFRGNYEQYF	TGTGCCAGCAGCCCCTCCTTCAGGGGAAACTACGAGCAGTACTTC
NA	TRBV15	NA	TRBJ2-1	CATSSRESSYNEQFF	TGTGCCACCAGCAGTAGGGAGAGCTCCTACAATGAGCAGTTCTTC
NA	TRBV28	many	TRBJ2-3	CASSLVGERTDTQYF	TGTGCCAGCAGTTTAGTGGGAGAGAGAACAGATACGCAGTATTTT
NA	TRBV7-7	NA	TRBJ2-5	CASSLVSSPRETQYF	TGTGCTAGCAGCTTAGTATCGTCCCCTCGGGAGACCCAGTACTTC
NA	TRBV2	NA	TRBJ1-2	CASSYSKGLGAYYGYTF	TGTGCCAGCAGTTACTCGAAAGGACTGGGGGCCTACTATGGCTACACCTTC
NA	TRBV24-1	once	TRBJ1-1	CATSGTGAAEAFF	TGTGCCACCAGTGGTACAGGCGCCGCTGAAGCTTTCTTT
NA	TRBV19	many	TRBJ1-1	CASSMGSGTEAFF	TGTGCCAGTAGTATGGGGTCGGGAACTGAAGCTTTCTTT
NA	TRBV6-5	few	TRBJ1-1	CASSYSLYTEAFF	TGTGCCAGCAGTTACTCTCTGTACACTGAAGCTTTCTTT
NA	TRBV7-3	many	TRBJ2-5	CASSLSQGETQYF	TGTGCCAGCAGCTTAAGTCAAGGGGAGACCCAGTACTTC
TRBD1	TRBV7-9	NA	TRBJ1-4	CASSLGRTGGNEKLFF	TGTGCCAGCAGCTTAGGTCGGACAGGGGGGAATGAAAAACTGTTTTTT
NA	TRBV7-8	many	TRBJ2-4	CASSWGPRNIQYF	TGTGCCAGCAGCTGGGGGCCGCGGAACATTCAGTACTTC
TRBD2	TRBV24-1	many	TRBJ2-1	CATSDLREGRDNEQFF	TGTGCCACCAGTGATTTGAGGGAGGGCCGGGACAATGAGCAGTTCTTC
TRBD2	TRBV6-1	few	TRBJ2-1	CASSSREGLNNEQFF	TGTGCCAGCAGTTCACGGGAGGGCCTCAACAATGAGCAGTTCTTC
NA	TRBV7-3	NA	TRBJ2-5	CASSLLVNQEIQYF	TGTGCCAGCAGCTTACTCGTAAACCAAGAGATCCAGTACTTC
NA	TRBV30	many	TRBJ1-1	CAWSVLRATGVRTEAFF	TGTGCCTGGAGTGTACTGCGAGCGACAGGAGTGCGAACTGAAGCTTTCTTT
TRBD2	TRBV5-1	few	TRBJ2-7	CASSFGPRLVREGSYEQYF	TGTGCCAGCAGCTTTGGGCCCCGGCTAGTACGGGAGGGGTCCTACGAGCAGTACTTC
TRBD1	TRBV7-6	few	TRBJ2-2	CASSKRQGPGELFF	TGTGCCAGCAGCAAACGACAGGGGCCCGGGGAGCTGTTTTTT
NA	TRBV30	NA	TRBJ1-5	CAWSPFVISDSNQPQHF	TGTGCCTGGAGTCCGTTTGTTATCTCAGATAGCAATCAGCCCCAGCATTTT